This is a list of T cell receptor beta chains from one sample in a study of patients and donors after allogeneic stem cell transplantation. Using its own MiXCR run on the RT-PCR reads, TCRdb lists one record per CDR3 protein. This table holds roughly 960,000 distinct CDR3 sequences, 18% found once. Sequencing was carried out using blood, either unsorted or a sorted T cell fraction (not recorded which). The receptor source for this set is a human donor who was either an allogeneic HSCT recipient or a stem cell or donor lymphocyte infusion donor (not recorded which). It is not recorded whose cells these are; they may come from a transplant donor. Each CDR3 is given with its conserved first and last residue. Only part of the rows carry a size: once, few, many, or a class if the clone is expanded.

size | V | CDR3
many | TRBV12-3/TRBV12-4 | CASTKLVVKGGYTF
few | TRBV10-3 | CAISGGGESLYGYTF
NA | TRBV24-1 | CATSDRGHSSYEQYF
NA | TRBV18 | CASSPGTSGRHEQYF
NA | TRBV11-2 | CASSLDSLWQETQYF
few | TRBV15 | CATSRDGRRQNTGELFF
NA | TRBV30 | CAWSVLGGALHF
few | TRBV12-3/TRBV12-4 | CASSLSTGTYGYTF
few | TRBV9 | CASSAPPLWEQYF
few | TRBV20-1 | CSASPGEFTGTQYF
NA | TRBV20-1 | CSAQPGEPYEQYF
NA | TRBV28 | CASSSGGPQETQYF
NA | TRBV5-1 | CASSLGVGGSAGGPLQFF
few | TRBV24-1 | CATSEAGANSEQYF
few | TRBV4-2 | CASSQDVWGDEQFF
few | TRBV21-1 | CASSEREISYEQYF
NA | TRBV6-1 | CASRGQGPQETQYF
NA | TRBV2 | CASRAATGGNEKLFF
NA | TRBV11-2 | CASSLDRAGADTQYF
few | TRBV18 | CASTGQGSEKLFF
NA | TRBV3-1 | CASSLFRDRDLYEQYF
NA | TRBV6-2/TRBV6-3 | CASSPPRLDTYEQYF
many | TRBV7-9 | CASTAGNQPQHF
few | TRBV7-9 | CASSLEVRGNYGYTF
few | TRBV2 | CASDAGWQGTWWTQYF
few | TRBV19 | CATTPDGSTEAFF
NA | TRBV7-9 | CASTPGGPSSYNEQFF
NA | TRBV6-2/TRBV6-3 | CASSYYRGSNTEAFF
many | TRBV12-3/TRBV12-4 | CASSSPGHLSTDTQYF
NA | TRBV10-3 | CAPPQGARYEQYF
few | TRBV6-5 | CASSYSAGGYETQYF
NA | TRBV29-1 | CSASGGQLMNTEAFF
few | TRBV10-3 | CAISGSQEPFHEQYF
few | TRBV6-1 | CASSEGQAYYEQYF
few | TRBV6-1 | CASRTGSGFTGELFF
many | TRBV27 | CASSLNGRTGNEQFF
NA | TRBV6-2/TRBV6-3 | CASRQDREDEKLFF
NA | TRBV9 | CASSVGTGQNTGELFF
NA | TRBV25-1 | CASSELVDYQPQHF
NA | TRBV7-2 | CASSRGDTGELFF
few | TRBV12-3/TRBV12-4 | CASSTDRGFFAGELFF
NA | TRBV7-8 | CASSYFKREIKNEQFF
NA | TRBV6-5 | CASSYRAGGIYGYTF